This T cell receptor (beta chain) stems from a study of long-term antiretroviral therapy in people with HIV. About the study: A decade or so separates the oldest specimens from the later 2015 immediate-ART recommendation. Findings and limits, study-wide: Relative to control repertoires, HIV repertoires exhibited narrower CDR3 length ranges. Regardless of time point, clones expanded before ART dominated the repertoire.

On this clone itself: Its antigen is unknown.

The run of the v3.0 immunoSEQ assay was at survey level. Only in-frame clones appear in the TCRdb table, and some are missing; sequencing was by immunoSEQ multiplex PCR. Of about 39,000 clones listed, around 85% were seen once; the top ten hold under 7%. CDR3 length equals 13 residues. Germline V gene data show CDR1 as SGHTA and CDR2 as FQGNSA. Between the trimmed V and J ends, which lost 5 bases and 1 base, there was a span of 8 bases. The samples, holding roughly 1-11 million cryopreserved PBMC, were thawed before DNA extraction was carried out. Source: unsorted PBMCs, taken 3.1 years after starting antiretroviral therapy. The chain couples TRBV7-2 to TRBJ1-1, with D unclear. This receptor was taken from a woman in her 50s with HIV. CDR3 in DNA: TGTGCCAGCAGCCCCGACCCGAACACTGAAGCTTTCTTT. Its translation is CASSPDPNTEAFF.